This T cell receptor beta chain comes out of a study of blood T cells in healthy people across ages. Study conclusions and caveats: Researchers judged that diversity estimates from one million T cells fell short of true values. Naive T cell percentage showed a strong correlation with TCR beta diversity.

Together with a sample-barcoded 5' primer, a J-beta primer mix was included in a second PCR lasting about 6 to 12 cycles. TCRdb passed the 5' RACE reads through MiXCR, listing each CDR3 protein once. The table shows about 1.4 million distinct CDR3 sequences, with approximately 59% occurring only once. Trimming at V came to 5 bases and at J to 4 bases, leaving 5 bases not matched to a gene. Germline CDR1 SGHNT, CDR2 YENEEA. There are 16 residues in the CDR3. About this clonotype: Its antigen is as yet unknown.

The rearrangement uses TRBV11-3 and TRBJ2-1, with 13 bases lining up with TRBD2. The sequencing sample was made of blood. The TCR sequence derives from a man between 18 and 35 years old in good health. The CDR3 reads CASSAGTSGAYNEQFF. CDR3 nucleotide sequence: TGTGCCAGCAGCGCCGGGACTAGCGGGGCTTACAATGAGCAGTTCTTC.